The clone carrying this T cell receptor (beta chain) was recorded many times. Antigen unknown. The CDR3 extends over 15 amino acids. Trimming pared 0 bases from V and 6 bases from J, leaving 11 bases between. The germline CDR1 and CDR2 sequences are LGHNA and YSLEER. This sample was taken from a study of glioma-infiltrating T cells. General observations from the study: Very few CDR3 sequences were shared between tissue and blood. Gliomas, especially low-grade, showed above-expected tissue-blood divergence; non-neoplastic patients showed below.

Amplification of TCR alpha and beta CDR3 regions from RNA used iRepertoire nested multiplex PCR. Each CDR3 protein is one row after TCRdb ran MiXCR on the multiplex PCR reads. The sample gives roughly 100,000 distinct CDR3 sequences, approximately 28% of which show up once; approximately 46% is in the top ten. Sequencing was carried out using glioma tissue, nonneoplastic brain tissue, or PBMCs (not recorded which). The chain employs TRBV4-3 and TRBJ1-4; no firm D call. This TCR was recovered from a human donor with low-grade glioma or glioblastoma, undergoing nonglioma brain surgery, or in good health (not recorded which). CDR3 sequence: CASSQDSPIYEKLFF. In DNA, the CDR3 is TGCGCCAGCAGCCAAGATTCACCCATATATGAAAAACTGTTTTTT.